The next 32 T cell receptor beta chains were all read from a single sample in a study of beta chain features in type 1 diabetes. Reverse transcribing all isolated RNA meant expressed TCRB transcripts were sequenced. This table comes from immunoSEQ multiplex PCR, and its TCRdb copy is limited to in-frame clones, with some not included. The repertoire holds hundreds of thousands of clones, with 15% as singletons. Material for sequencing was naive CD4+ T cells from blood. The receptors derive from a man younger than 35 in good health.

This clone occurred a few times. This chain joins TRBV5-6 and TRBJ2-2; 9 bases map to TRBD1. From germline, CDR1 is SGHDT and CDR2 YYEEEE. The CDR3 extends over 15 amino acids. Unmatched junction bases numbered 8, after V lost 4 bases and J lost 7 bases. Here the CDR3 reads CASSHGTGRGGELFF. CDR3 nucleotides: TGTGCCAGCAGCCACGGGACAGGGCGAGGCGGGGAGCTGTTTTTT.

This clone was counted only a few times. This chain links TRBV12-5 with TRBJ1-1, with a tentative D call TRBD1 (6 bases). Trimming left V 2 bases short and J 6 bases short, with 16 bases between. CDR1 is LGHNT and CDR2 is FRNRAP in the germline V gene. The CDR3 length is 15 residues. Here the CDR3 DNA reads TGTGCTAGTGGTTTGAATCCGGGACATGAGCCTGAAGCTTTCTTT. Protein: CASGLNPGHEPEAFF.

This clone was counted between two and nine times. The CDR3 DNA is TGTGCCAGCAGCGACCGACAGGGGAAAGGGTTCCAAGAGACCCAGTACTTC. Translation: CASSDRQGKGFQETQYF. The chain couples TRBV7-2 to TRBJ2-5; 8 bases agree with TRBD1. The CDR3 covers 17 residues. Trimming took 5 bases from V and 1 from J; bases not matched to a gene: 12. The germline gives CDR1 SGHTA, CDR2 FQGNSA.

The rearrangement uses TRBV7-6 and TRBJ2-3; 13 bases are a match to TRBD2. V lost 5 bases, J lost 5 bases, and 10 bases stayed unmatched. This CDR3 has 17 amino acids. From germline, CDR1 is SGHVS and CDR2 FNYEAQ. Written as DNA, the CDR3 is TGTGCCAGCAGCCGCCGGACTAGCGGGAGTATTAAAGATACGCAGTATTTT. It translates to CASSRRTSGSIKDTQYF.

The chain uses TRBV25-1 and TRBJ2-7; 7 bases line up with TRBD1. V lost 5 bases, J lost 0 bases, and 4 bases stayed unmatched. CDR1 MGHDK and CDR2 SYGVNS come from the germline V gene. The CDR3 is made up of 14 amino acids. Written as DNA, the CDR3 is TGTGCCAGCAGTTCCCCAGGGGGCTCCTACGAGCAGTACTTC. Its protein product is CASSSPGGSYEQYF.

This chain connects TRBV18 to TRBJ2-2; D is unresolved. Germline loops: CDR1 KGHSH, CDR2 LQKENI. V dropped 2 bases and J dropped 6 bases, with 7 bases sitting between them. CDR3 size: 13 residues. The CDR3 is CASSPSAPGELFF. CDR3 nucleotides: TGTGCCAGCTCACCAAGTGCCCCCGGGGAGCTGTTTTTT.

Concerning this clone: Other DNA sequences in the sample encode the same CDR3. The chain recombines TRBV28 with TRBJ2-5; no definite D call. Looked up from germline, CDR1 is MDHEN and CDR2 is SYDVKM. This CDR3 contains 13 residues. V was pared by 3 bases and J by 5 bases, with 10 bases between. The CDR3 region has the DNA TGTGCCAGCAGTTTGGGTCGGGTGGAGACCCAGTACTTC. Protein sequence: CASSLGRVETQYF.

This clone was seen a few times. The chain combines TRBV4-3 with TRBJ2-3, with no clear D. The ends were cut back, 1 base at V and 2 bases at J, with 13 bases in the middle. Germline CDR1 reads LGHNA; CDR2 reads YSLEER. This CDR3 comprises 16 residues. The CDR3 region is CASSQVGPHLTDTQYF. The DNA of the CDR3 is TGCGCCAGCAGCCAAGTTGGCCCTCACCTCACAGATACGCAGTATTTT.

The chain is built from TRBV4-1 and TRBJ2-3; 14 positions agree with TRBD2. The J segment lost 7 bases and the V segment lost 4 bases, leaving 10 bases of the junction unmatched. The germline V gene encodes CDR1 MGHRA and CDR2 YSYEKL. CDR3 length: 17 amino acids. The CDR3 DNA reads as TGCGCCAGCAGCCCAGACCCGACTAGCGGGGGGGTTAATACGCAGTATTTT. This sequence encodes CASSPDPTSGGVNTQYF.

This clone was seen a handful of times. The chain carries TRBV9 and TRBJ1-6; D perhaps matches TRBD1 (5 bases). Germline values: CDR1 SGDLS, CDR2 YYNGEE. CDR3 length equals 13 residues. Trimming removed 0 bases at V and 11 bases at J, with 9 bases between. The CDR3 reads CASSVVGGTPLHF. The CDR3 region has the DNA TGTGCCAGCAGCGTAGTCGGGGGGACACCCCTCCACTTT.

The chain couples TRBV10-3 to TRBJ1-5, with a possible D match to TRBD1 (5 bases). CDR3 length: 13 residues. Trimming shortened V by 11 bases and J by 6 bases, and 17 bases separated the two germline ends. Per germline, CDR1 ENHRY and CDR2 SYGVKD. CDR3 bases: TGTGCCGTCTTGGGGGGTCCTGGTCAGCCCCAGCATTTT. Amino acids: CAVLGGPGQPQHF.

A few counts support this clone. The chain links TRBV5-6 to TRBJ1-5; D not certain. CDR1 and CDR2 (germline): SGHDT, YYEEEE. Trimming removed 0 bases from V and 4 bases from J, with 17 bases in between. CDR3 length: 17 residues. The CDR3 spells CASSLARRSDGNQPQHF. As DNA, the CDR3 is TGTGCCAGCAGCTTGGCCCGACGGAGTGACGGGAATCAGCCCCAGCATTTT. The variable domain in full, completed from reference TRBV5-6 and TRBJ1-5, reads DAGVTQSPTHLIKTRGQQVTLRCSPKSGHDTVSWYQQALGQGPQFIFQYYEEEERQRGNFPDRFSGHQFPNYSSELNVNALLLGDSALYLCASSLARRSDGNQPQHFGDGTRLSIL.

J is TRBJ2-1 and V is TRBV6-5, with 7 bases lining up with TRBD1. Germline V gene lookup returns CDR1 MNHEY and CDR2 SVGAGI. V lost 7 bases, J lost 2 bases, and 2 bases stayed unmatched. This CDR3 region has 13 residues. CDR3 nucleotides: TGTGCCAGCACCGGGACAGCCTACAATGAGCAGTTCTTC. This translates into CASTGTAYNEQFF.

The sample holds a few counts of this clone. The chain recombines TRBV5-1 with TRBJ2-2, with D possibly being TRBD2 (5 bases). The CDR3 has 13 amino acids. CDR1 SGHRS and CDR2 YFSETQ come from the germline V gene. Deletions cut 6 bases from V and 5 bases from J, with 11 bases between. The CDR3 bases are TGCGCCAGCACCCCTAGAGGGACCGGGGAGCTGTTTTTT. It yields the protein CASTPRGTGELFF.

This clone has more than one count but fewer than ten. The chain joins TRBV7-7 to TRBJ2-2, with D maybe TRBD1 (6 bases). The CDR3 sequence is 17 residues long. Germline values: CDR1 SSHAT, CDR2 FNYEAQ (reference sequence). V lost 5 bases, J lost 2 bases, and 18 bases lay in between. Here the CDR3 reads CASSVGPGQINTGELFF. DNA of the CDR3: TGTGCCAGCAGCGTCGGTCCGGGACAAATAAACACCGGGGAGCTGTTTTTT.

This clone was seen a few times. This chain joins TRBV28 and TRBJ1-5, with no clear D. Per germline, CDR1 MDHEN and CDR2 SYDVKM. CDR3 length equals 15 residues. The germline V and J ends were trimmed by 7 bases and 3 bases, with 16 bases remaining between them. CDR3 nucleotides: TGTGCCAGCACCGCTAGCCACAGAAACAATCAGCCCCAGCATTTT. As protein: CASTASHRNNQPQHF.

The chain carries TRBV4-3 and TRBJ1-2; perhaps TRBD1 as D (5 bases). V was clipped by 0 bases and J by 6 bases, with 14 bases between them. Germline V gives CDR1 LGHNA, CDR2 YSLEER. There are 15 residues in the CDR3. The CDR3 loop reads CASSQDVRGVDGYTF. The CDR3 DNA sequence: TGCGCCAGCAGCCAAGATGTACGGGGGGTCGATGGCTACACCTTC.

This clone was observed a handful of times. The chain carries TRBV11-2 and TRBJ1-2; D not certain. With 0 bases removed from V and 2 bases from J, the gap between germline ends came to 10 bases. The CDR3 loop spans 15 amino acids. Germline CDR1 is SGHAT and CDR2 is FQNNGV. CDR3 region: CASSLDLTINYGYTF. The CDR3 nucleotides read TGTGCCAGCAGCTTAGATCTCACAATAAACTATGGCTACACCTTC. Filled out from reference TRBV11-2 and TRBJ1-2, the complete variable domain reads EAGVAQSPRYKIIEKRQSVAFWCNPISGHATLYWYQQILGQGPKLLIQFQNNGVVDDSQLPKDRFSAERLKGVDSTLKIQPAKLEDSAVYLCASSLDLTINYGYTFGSGTRLTVV.

The CDR3 sequence: CASTIDWDRQETQYF. The CDR3 bases are TGTGCCAGCACCATCGATTGGGACAGGCAAGAGACCCAGTACTTC. The chain joins TRBV2 to TRBJ2-5; 8 nucleotides agree with TRBD1. This CDR3 is built from 15 residues. V lost 7 bases and J lost 2; bases outside the gene matches: 9. Per the germline V gene, CDR1 is SNHLY and CDR2 is FYNNEI.

The chain has TRBV5-5 and TRBJ2-7; D is uncertain. CDR1 SGHKS and CDR2 YYEKEE come from the germline V gene (reference sequence). This CDR3 region has 15 residues. V lost 2 bases and J 3 bases, leaving 15 bases between the germline ends. The CDR3 DNA is TGTGCCAGCAGCTTTCTGACAACGTCTATCTACGAGCAGTACTTC. Translation: CASSFLTTSIYEQYF.

J is TRBJ2-3 and V is TRBV5-4; no clear D. V dropped 4 bases and J dropped 1 base, with 13 bases sitting between them. This CDR3 comprises 15 residues. Germline lookup yields CDR1 SGHNT and CDR2 YYREEE (reference sequence). CDR3 sequence reads: CASSPINKGTDTQYF. Here the CDR3 DNA reads TGTGCCAGCAGCCCGATAAATAAGGGCACAGATACGCAGTATTTT.

This clone was picked up a small number of times. The CDR3 DNA follows: TGTGCCAGCAGCGTAGCAAGCGGGGGCACAGATACGCAGTATTTT. Residues: CASSVASGGTDTQYF. The gene calls are TRBV9 and TRBJ2-3, with TRBD2 matching 7 bases. Germline assignment: CDR1 SGDLS and CDR2 YYNGEE. The V and J ends lost 0 bases and 1 base, in that order; junction bases with no gene match: 2. The CDR3 loop spans 15 amino acids.

The J gene is TRBJ2-1, the V gene TRBV7-9; 9 nucleotides agree with TRBD2. The CDR3 length is 16 residues. The trim removed 5 bases at V and 9 bases at J, leaving 14 bases unmatched. The germline V gene has CDR1 SEHNR and CDR2 FQNEAQ (reference sequence). The CDR3, as DNA: TGTGCCAGCAGCCCGCCACGCGACGGACTAGCGCCTGAGCAGTTCTTC. Translation: CASSPPRDGLAPEQFF.

The table lists this clone with a count of one. V is TRBV27 and J is TRBJ1-1, with no clear D. Germline values: CDR1 MNHEY, CDR2 SMNVEV (reference sequence). Between the trimmed V and J ends, which lost 4 bases and 6 bases, there was a span of 18 bases. This CDR3 comprises 15 residues. This chain's CDR3 is CASSSASGRNAEAFF. CDR3 DNA: TGTGCCAGCAGTTCGGCTTCCGGACGAAACGCTGAAGCTTTCTTT.

Remarks on this clone: Within the sample, other DNA sequences also encode this same CDR3. The V gene is TRBV20-1, the J gene TRBJ2-3; D is ambiguous. CDR1 and CDR2 from the germline V gene are DFQATT and SNEGSKA (reference sequence). This CDR3 region has 10 residues. V gave up 3 bases and J gave up 6 bases, with 4 bases separating them. The CDR3 sequence: CSARGDTQYF. The CDR3 DNA sequence: TGCAGTGCTAGGGGGGATACGCAGTATTTT.

This clone was observed a handful of times. V gene TRBV7-7 combines with J gene TRBJ2-3, with 9 bases that match TRBD1. Unmatched junction bases numbered 5, after V lost 2 bases and J lost 5 bases. The germline CDR1 and CDR2 sequences are SSHAT and FNYEAQ (reference sequence). There are 15 residues in the CDR3. In DNA form, the CDR3 reads TGTGCCAGCAGCTTACGGACAGGGGTAGGAGATACGCAGTATTTT. Translating gives CASSLRTGVGDTQYF.

This clone was seen a few times. The V and J genes are TRBV23-1 and TRBJ1-5; the D gene is possibly TRBD1 (5 bases). TRBV23-1 is reported as an ORF; its role is uncertain. V lost 6 bases and J lost 6, with 18 bases in between. The CDR3 extends over 15 amino acids. CDR3 loop: CASRPLTAPFQPQHF. The CDR3 region has the DNA TGCGCCAGCAGGCCTCTGACAGCCCCCTTTCAGCCCCAGCATTTT.

V gene TRBV7-2 combines with J gene TRBJ1-5; 9 bases agree with TRBD1. J was trimmed by 7 bases and V by 5 bases; bases with no gene match: 6. The CDR3 has 14 residues. Germline V gene data show CDR1 as SGHTA and CDR2 as FQGNSA. The CDR3 nucleotides are TGTGCCAGCAGCCAAGACAGGGGGAGACAGCCCCAGCATTTT. Translated: CASSQDRGRQPQHF.

This chain uses TRBV28 with TRBJ1-1; D is ambiguous. Germline V gives CDR1 MDHEN, CDR2 SYDVKM. Trimming stripped 10 bases from V and 5 bases from J, with 8 bases between. There are 10 residues in the CDR3. CDR3 residues: CATSGTEAFF. The CDR3 DNA is TGTGCCACGTCGGGTACTGAAGCTTTCTTT.

The chain couples TRBV10-3 to TRBJ2-7; D is uncertain. Germline V gene data show CDR1 as ENHRY and CDR2 as SYGVKD. V was trimmed by 5 bases and J by 2 bases, leaving 7 bases between them. The CDR3 is 12 residues long. CDR3 loop: CAISPGTYEQYF. The CDR3 region has the DNA TGTGCCATCAGTCCAGGTACCTACGAGCAGTACTTC.

Only a few counts were recorded for this clone. The chain carries TRBV6-5 and TRBJ2-5; D is unclear. Trimming left V 4 bases short and J 1 base short, with 10 bases between. The CDR3 contains 14 residues. Looked up from germline, CDR1 is MNHEY and CDR2 is SVGAGI. CDR3 DNA sequence: TGTGCCAGCAGTTCCCGACTGGGCCAAGAGACCCAGTACTTC. It specifies CASSSRLGQETQYF.

V is TRBV7-2 and J is TRBJ2-5; 9 nucleotides line up with TRBD1. V lost 1 base and J lost 1; bases outside the gene matches: 7. The CDR3 is 17 amino acids. CDR1 is SGHTA, CDR2 FQGNSA, per germline. The CDR3 DNA is TGTGCCAGCAGCTTAGTGGGGACAGGGAGGGGCCAAGAGACCCAGTACTTC. Protein sequence: CASSLVGTGRGQETQYF. Variable domain in full (rest from reference TRBV7-2 and TRBJ2-5): GAGVSQSPSNKVTEKGKDVELRCDPISGHTALYWYRQSLGQGLEFLIYFQGNSAPDKSGLPSDRFSAERTGGSVSTLTIQRTQQEDSAVYLCASSLVGTGRGQETQYFGPGTRLLVL.